One and the same sample provided the 32 T cell receptor beta chains below, sequenced in a study of PD-L1 blockade in urothelial cancer. Clones were sequenced by immunoSEQ multiplex PCR, and TCRdb holds only the in-frame ones, with some missing. The table includes about 32,000 clones, 87% detected once. The sample consisted of PBMCs, taken around atezolizumab (anti-PD-L1) treatment. The receptors derive from a man between 50 and 59 years old with urothelial cancer.

The chain links TRBV28 to TRBJ2-1; D perhaps matches TRBD1 (6 bases). CDR1 and CDR2 from the germline V gene are MDHEN and SYDVKM. Deletions cut 6 bases from V and 2 bases from J, with 14 bases between. This CDR3 is 15 amino acids long. CDR3 amino acids: CASSPRDKAYNEQFF. The CDR3 coding sequence is TGTGCCAGCAGCCCCCGGGACAAAGCCTACAATGAGCAGTTCTTC.

This chain joins TRBV5-5 and TRBJ1-1; TRBD1 is a possible D gene (5 bases). The CDR3 has 17 residues. The V end was cut by 4 bases, the J end by 0 bases, with 19 bases between. CDR1 and CDR2 (germline): SGHKS, YYEKEE (reference sequence). CDR3 region: CASSHSGIAGMNTEAFF. Written as DNA, the CDR3 is TGTGCCAGCAGCCACTCAGGGATTGCGGGGATGAACACTGAAGCTTTCTTT.

This chain joins TRBV5-1 and TRBJ2-1; TRBD2 is a possible D gene (5 bases). Germline lookup yields CDR1 SGHRS and CDR2 YFSETQ. This CDR3 is 16 amino acids long. V lost 2 bases and J 0 bases, leaving 12 bases between the germline ends. This chain's CDR3 is CASSFHSGSSYNEQFF. As DNA, the CDR3 is TGCGCCAGCAGCTTCCACAGCGGTAGCTCCTACAATGAGCAGTTCTTC. The variable domain in full, with the rest retrieved from reference TRBV5-1 and TRBJ2-1, is KAGVTQTPRYLIKTRGQQVTLSCSPISGHRSVSWYQQTPGQGLQFLFEYFSETQRNKGNFPGRFSGRQFSNSRSEMNVSTLELGDSALYLCASSFHSGSSYNEQFFGPGTRLTVL.

This clone appeared a few times. The J gene is TRBJ1-6, the V gene TRBV2, with 7 bases identical to TRBD1. In germline, CDR1 is SNHLY, CDR2 FYNNEI. J lost 7 bases, V lost 8 bases, and 11 bases had no gene match. This CDR3 contains 15 residues. DNA of the CDR3: TGTGCCAGCGCCGAAACGACAGGGTCGAATTCACCCCTCCACTTT. Translated, it gives CASAETTGSNSPLHF.

The chain couples TRBV10-2 to TRBJ2-2; a weak D match, TRBD2 (5 bases). Looked up from germline, CDR1 is WSHSY and CDR2 is SAAADI. CDR3 size: 14 residues. Trimming pared 4 bases from V and 7 bases from J, leaving 13 bases between. The DNA of the CDR3 is TGCGCCAGCAGTGGCGGGCGTTGGGACGGGGAGCTGTTTTTT. The encoded protein is CASSGGRWDGELFF.

This clone is judged medium-sized. This chain links TRBV5-1 with TRBJ2-1; D is undetermined. Germline V CDR1 and CDR2: SGHRS, YFSETQ. The CDR3 sequence is 14 residues long. The V and J ends lost 0 bases and 6 bases respectively, with 10 bases between them. The CDR3 protein is CASSLEPGTNEQFF. As DNA, the CDR3 is TGCGCCAGCAGCTTGGAACCAGGCACCAATGAGCAGTTCTTC.

Only one count was recorded for this clone. The chain links TRBV29-1 to TRBJ2-7; 10 bases line up with TRBD1. This CDR3 is 14 amino acids long. CDR1 SQVTM and CDR2 ANQGSEA come from the germline V gene. V lost 6 bases and J lost 10; bases outside the gene matches: 15. Written as DNA, the CDR3 is TGCAGCGTCCGTACGGGACAGGGGTCGACTGAACAGTACTTC. This sequence encodes CSVRTGQGSTEQYF.

This sequence joins TRBV5-8 and TRBJ2-6, with TRBD1 identical over 10 bases. V lost 4 bases and J lost 0; bases outside the gene matches: 4. Looked up from germline, CDR1 is SGHTS and CDR2 is YDEGEE. CDR3 length equals 17 residues. In DNA form, the CDR3 reads TGTGCCAGCAGCAGAGGGACAGGGGACTCTGGGGCCAACGTCCTGACTTTC. The encoded protein is CASSRGTGDSGANVLTF.

The J gene is TRBJ1-2, the V gene TRBV7-2, with TRBD1 as a possible D gene (5 bases). Looked up from germline, CDR1 is SGHTA and CDR2 is FQGNSA. V dropped 3 bases and J dropped 2 bases, with 10 bases sitting between them. CDR3 length: 14 residues. The CDR3 sequence is CASSFGRENYGYTF. The CDR3 DNA reads as TGTGCCAGCAGCTTCGGCAGGGAAAACTATGGCTACACCTTC.

This CDR3 reads CATSTLGLSTYEQYF. CDR3 coding DNA: TGTGCCACCAGCACATTGGGACTATCAACCTACGAGCAGTACTTC. This sequence joins TRBV15 and TRBJ2-7; 7 nucleotides agree with TRBD2. The V gene end was trimmed by 4 bases and the J gene end by 2 bases; junction bases not matched to a gene: 8. Germline CDR1 and CDR2: LNHNV and YYDKDF (reference sequence). This CDR3 is built from 15 residues.

The genes are TRBV6-4 and TRBJ2-7; tentative D call: TRBD1 (6 bases). The CDR3 has 15 residues. Per germline, CDR1 MRHNA and CDR2 SNTAGT. V dropped 4 bases and J dropped 0 bases, with 13 bases sitting between them. CDR3 in DNA: TGTGCCAGCAGTGGCCCCCGGGACAACTCCTACGAGCAGTACTTC. Residues: CASSGPRDNSYEQYF.

The chain combines TRBV9 with TRBJ2-3, with D perhaps TRBD1 (5 bases). Germline CDR1 reads SGDLS; CDR2 reads YYNGEE. V lost 3 bases and J lost 4, with 6 bases in between. The CDR3 spans 12 residues. This CDR3 reads CASSEGPDTQYF. The CDR3 nucleotides are TGTGCCAGCAGCGAGGGGCCAGATACGCAGTATTTT.

The V call is TRBV12-5, the J call TRBJ2-7; D remains unclear. Looked up from germline, CDR1 is LGHNT and CDR2 is FRNRAP. There are 14 residues in the CDR3. The V end was cut by 2 bases, the J end by 3 bases, with 11 bases between. Here the CDR3 DNA reads TGTGCTAGTGGTTTGACCACAAGTATCTACGAGCAGTACTTC. Protein product: CASGLTTSIYEQYF.

V usage is TRBV10-3 and J usage is TRBJ2-1, with D perhaps TRBD2 (6 bases). The V and J ends lost 0 bases and 4 bases respectively, with 13 bases between them. Germline CDR1 ENHRY, CDR2 SYGVKD. The length of the CDR3 is 16 residues. Written as DNA, the CDR3 is TGTGCCATCAGTGAGTCGATGGGCGGGGAATACAATGAGCAGTTCTTC. This sequence encodes CAISESMGGEYNEQFF.

This clone occurred once. The rearrangement uses TRBV7-9 and TRBJ1-5, with D perhaps TRBD1 (6 bases). The germline V gene encodes CDR1 SEHNR and CDR2 FQNEAQ (reference sequence). CDR3 size: 15 residues. Trimming shortened V by 5 bases and J by 2 bases, and 13 bases separated the two germline ends. The CDR3 region has the DNA TGTGCCAGCAGCCCGGGGGGCCCGGGCAATCAGCCCCAGCATTTT. As protein: CASSPGGPGNQPQHF.

The CDR3 DNA sequence: TGTGCCAGCAGCTTAGGGGCCGGGACTAGCGCAAAGGTGTACTTC. This codes for CASSLGAGTSAKVYF. The chain is built from TRBV7-2 and TRBJ2-7; 10 bases agree with TRBD2. This CDR3 spans 15 amino acids. The trim removed 1 base at V and 12 bases at J, leaving 12 bases unmatched. Germline assignment: CDR1 SGHTA and CDR2 FQGNSA.

CDR3 protein: CASSQVGGPHNEQFF. The CDR3 nucleotides read TGTGCCAGCAGCCAAGTGGGAGGGCCTCACAATGAGCAGTTCTTC. The V and J genes are TRBV14 and TRBJ2-1; 7 nucleotides line up with TRBD2. This CDR3 region has 15 residues. CDR1 is SGHDN and CDR2 is FVKESK in the germline V gene. The junction had 5 bases not matched to a gene; V was cut back by 1 base and J by 5 bases. Supplemented by reference TRBV14 and TRBJ2-1, the full variable domain reads EAGVTQFPSHSVIEKGQTVTLRCDPISGHDNLYWYRRVMGKEIKFLLHFVKESKQDESGMPNNRFLAERTGGTYSTLKVQPAELEDSGVYFCASSQVGGPHNEQFFGPGTRLTVL.

The chain has TRBV29-1 and TRBJ1-1; 7 bases map to TRBD1. CDR3 length: 14 amino acids. The trim removed 4 bases at V and 1 base at J, leaving 6 bases unmatched. Germline CDR1 and CDR2: SQVTM and ANQGSEA. CDR3 loop: CSVVMTGWNTEAFF. The CDR3 DNA sequence: TGCAGCGTTGTGATGACAGGGTGGAACACTGAAGCTTTCTTT.

The chain links TRBV4-3 to TRBJ2-6, with TRBD2 matching over 16 bases. The CDR3 length is 20 residues. Germline V lookup: CDR1 LGHNA, CDR2 YSLEER. V was clipped by 5 bases and J by 4 bases; unmatched bases: 11. CDR3 coding DNA: TGCGCCAGCAGCAGGGGACTAGCGGGAGGGAGTAGTCTGGGGGCCAACGTCCTGACTTTC. Translated, it gives CASSRGLAGGSSLGANVLTF.

In the case of this clone: Other DNA sequences in this specimen translate into the identical CDR3. This rearrangement joins TRBV7-9 to TRBJ1-4, with TRBD1 matching over 7 bases. Germline values: CDR1 SEHNR, CDR2 FQNEAQ (reference sequence). V shed 0 bases, J shed 0 bases, and the junction held 1 base outside the gene matches. The length of the CDR3 is 16 residues. This CDR3 reads CASSLAQGATNEKLFF. CDR3 nucleotide sequence: TGTGCCAGCAGCTTAGCCCAGGGGGCAACTAATGAAAAACTGTTTTTT. Full variable domain (remainder filled in from reference TRBV7-9 and TRBJ1-4): DTGVSQNPRHKITKRGQNVTFRCDPISEHNRLYWYRQTLGQGPEFLTYFQNEAQLEKSRLLSDRFSAERPKGSFSTLEIQRTEQGDSAMYLCASSLAQGATNEKLFFGSGTQLSVL.

The V call is TRBV14, the J call TRBJ1-1, with D possibly matching TRBD1 (6 bases). Trimming took off 5 bases at V and 0 bases at J, with 10 bases between the two ends. Germline values: CDR1 SGHDN, CDR2 FVKESK. This CDR3 spans 14 amino acids. CDR3 amino acids: CASSETGMNTEAFF. CDR3 sequence (DNA): TGTGCCAGCAGCGAAACAGGGATGAACACTGAAGCTTTCTTT.

The V call is TRBV5-1, the J call TRBJ1-4; D ambiguous. Looked up from germline, CDR1 is SGHRS and CDR2 is YFSETQ. The ends were cut back, 4 bases at V and 7 bases at J, with 20 bases in the middle. The CDR3 extends over 16 amino acids. This CDR3 reads CASSLRTGRATEKLFF. CDR3 coding DNA: TGCGCCAGCAGCCTGCGAACGGGAAGGGCGACTGAAAAACTGTTTTTT.

V usage is TRBV13 and J usage is TRBJ1-5; D is undetermined. V was shortened by 6 bases and J by 5 bases, with 14 bases between the two germline ends. In germline, CDR1 is PRHDT, CDR2 FYEKMQ (reference sequence). The CDR3 extends over 14 amino acids. The CDR3 here is CASRRRDKDQPQHF. CDR3 DNA: TGTGCCAGCAGGAGGAGGGATAAAGATCAGCCCCAGCATTTT. Full variable domain (outside the CDR3, taken from reference TRBV13 and TRBJ1-5): AAGVIQSPRHLIKEKRETATLKCYPIPRHDTVYWYQQGPGQDPQFLISFYEKMQSDKGSIPDRFSAQQFSDYHSELNMSSLELGDSALYFCASRRRDKDQPQHFGDGTRLSIL.

V usage is TRBV11-1 and J usage is TRBJ2-1; 8 bases agree with TRBD2. V lost 5 bases, J lost 5 bases, and 5 bases stayed unmatched. Looked up from germline, CDR1 is SGHAT and CDR2 is FQDESV (reference sequence). This CDR3 spans 14 amino acids. The CDR3, as DNA: TGTGCCAGCAGCCCCCGGGGACTAGACAATGAGCAGTTCTTC. Protein sequence: CASSPRGLDNEQFF.

Worth noting for this clone: A read error may produce the germline difference seen at one junction end. The chain uses TRBV7-9 and TRBJ2-2; 9 positions match TRBD2. The CDR3 spans 15 residues. Germline CDR1 reads SEHNR; CDR2 reads FQNEAQ (reference sequence). The CDR3, as DNA: TGTGCCAGCAGCCTAGCGGGGCCCGACACCGGGGAGCTGTTTTTT. This gives the protein CASSLAGPDTGELFF.

The rearrangement joins TRBV5-1 to TRBJ2-6, with D tentatively TRBD2 (6 bases). The CDR3 extends over 16 amino acids. Germline loops: CDR1 SGHRS, CDR2 YFSETQ. V was cut by 0 bases and J by 1 base, with 8 bases left in between. CDR3 nucleotides: TGCGCCAGCAGCTTGGTGGGGGGTTCTGGGGCCAACGTCCTGACTTTC. It is translated as CASSLVGGSGANVLTF.

This chain links TRBV19 with TRBJ2-2, with D possibly matching TRBD2 (7 bases). There are 14 residues in the CDR3. V was shortened by 7 bases and J by 2 bases, with 11 bases between the two germline ends. From germline, CDR1 is LNHDA and CDR2 SQIVND (reference sequence). Here the CDR3 DNA reads TGTGCCAGTAAGAGGGGGGGCAACACCGGGGAGCTGTTTTTT. Its translation is CASKRGGNTGELFF.

The CDR3 is CASSPTGGRTEAFF. The CDR3 nucleotides are TGCGCCAGCAGCCCAACAGGGGGGCGAACTGAAGCTTTCTTT. The V and J genes are TRBV5-1 and TRBJ1-1; 8 bases line up with TRBD1. Unmatched junction bases numbered 7, after V lost 4 bases and J lost 5 bases. Germline V gene data show CDR1 as SGHRS and CDR2 as YFSETQ. The CDR3 has 14 amino acids.

This sequence joins TRBV18 and TRBJ1-1, with 10 bases identical to TRBD1. The V gene's germline CDR1 is KGHSH and CDR2 LQKENI. The CDR3 length is 15 residues. J was trimmed by 8 bases and V by 3 bases; bases with no gene match: 9. The CDR3 DNA is TGTGCCAGCTCACCCATTCCCGGGACAGGGGAGGAAGCTTTCTTT. Encoded protein: CASSPIPGTGEEAFF.

The chain carries TRBV5-4 and TRBJ2-7; 9 nucleotides align to TRBD2. J lost 5 bases, V lost 0 bases, and 12 bases had no gene match. The length of the CDR3 is 17 residues. Germline assignment: CDR1 SGHNT and CDR2 YYREEE (reference sequence). CDR3 sequence (DNA): TGTGCCAGCAGCTTGGTTAAGGGGGCGGGGGGGCCCCACGAGCAGTACTTC. It is translated as CASSLVKGAGGPHEQYF.

The chain has TRBV19 and TRBJ1-1; D remains unclear. CDR3 length: 13 amino acids. V lost 5 bases to trimming and J lost 1 base, with 8 bases between them. Germline assignment: CDR1 LNHDA and CDR2 SQIVND (reference sequence). The CDR3 region is CASSSYWNTEAFF. The CDR3 DNA sequence: TGTGCCAGTAGTTCATACTGGAACACTGAAGCTTTCTTT.

This clone is a singleton in its sample. The chain carries TRBV18 and TRBJ2-1; D perhaps matches TRBD1 (5 bases). Germline V CDR1 and CDR2: KGHSH, LQKENI. This CDR3 has 15 amino acids. Deletions cut 4 bases from V and 9 bases from J, with 19 bases between. DNA for the CDR3: TGTGCCAGCTCACTAGGGTTAGGGGAAACGGTTGAGCAGTTCTTC. It translates to CASSLGLGETVEQFF.